This T cell receptor (beta chain) was identified during a study of cytomegalovirus exposure and HLA in healthy donors. The PCR made use of 60 Vbeta and 13 Jbeta primers. Data came from immunoSEQ multiplex PCR; TCRdb stores just in-frame clones and leaves some out. The sample yields around 100,000 clones, more than 70% seen once. Likely unrecorded immune exposures existed in these nominally healthy donors. This CDR3 is 14 amino acids long. The V end was cut by 7 bases, the J end by 4 bases, with 16 bases between. Germline values: CDR1 SNHLY, CDR2 FYNNEI. This clonotype was sampled from a woman aged 55-70 years in good health and CMV-seropositive. The chain couples TRBV2 to TRBJ1-1; unclear D gene. The sequenced sample consisted of PBMCs. CDR3 nucleotides: TGTGCCAGCATTGGTGTTGGAGGAATCACTGAAGCTTTCTTT. As protein: CASIGVGGITEAFF.